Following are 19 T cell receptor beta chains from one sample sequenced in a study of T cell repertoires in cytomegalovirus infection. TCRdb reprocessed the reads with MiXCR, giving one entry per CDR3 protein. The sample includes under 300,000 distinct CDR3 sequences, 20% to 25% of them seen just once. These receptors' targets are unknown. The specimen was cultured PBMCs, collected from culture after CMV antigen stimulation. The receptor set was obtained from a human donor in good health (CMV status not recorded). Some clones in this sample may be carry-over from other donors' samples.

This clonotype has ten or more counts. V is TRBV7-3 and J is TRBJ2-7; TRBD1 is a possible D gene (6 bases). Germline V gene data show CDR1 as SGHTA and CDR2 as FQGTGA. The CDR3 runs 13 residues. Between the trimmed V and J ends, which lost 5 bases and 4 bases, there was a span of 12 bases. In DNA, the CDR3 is TGTGCCAGCAGCCAGGCACAGGGATACGAGCAGTACTTC. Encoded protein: CASSQAQGYEQYF.

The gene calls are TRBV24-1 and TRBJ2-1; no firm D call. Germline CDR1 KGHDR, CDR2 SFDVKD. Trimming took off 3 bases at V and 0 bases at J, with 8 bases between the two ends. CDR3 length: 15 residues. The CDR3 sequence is CATSDVQRSYNEQFF. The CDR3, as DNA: TGTGCCACCAGTGATGTCCAGCGCTCCTACAATGAGCAGTTCTTC.

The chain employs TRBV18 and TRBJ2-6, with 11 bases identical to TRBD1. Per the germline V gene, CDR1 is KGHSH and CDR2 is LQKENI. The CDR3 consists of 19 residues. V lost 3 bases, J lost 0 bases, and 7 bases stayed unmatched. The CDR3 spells CASSPRDRGLFSGANVLTF. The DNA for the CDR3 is TGTGCCAGCTCACCCCGGGACAGGGGGTTATTCTCTGGGGCCAACGTCCTGACTTTC.

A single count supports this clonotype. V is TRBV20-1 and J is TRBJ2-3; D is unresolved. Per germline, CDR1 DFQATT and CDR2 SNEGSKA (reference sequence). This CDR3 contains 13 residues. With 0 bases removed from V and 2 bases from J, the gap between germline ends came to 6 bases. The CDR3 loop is CSARDPTTDTQYF. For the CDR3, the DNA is TGCAGTGCTAGAGATCCGACCACAGATACGCAGTATTTT.

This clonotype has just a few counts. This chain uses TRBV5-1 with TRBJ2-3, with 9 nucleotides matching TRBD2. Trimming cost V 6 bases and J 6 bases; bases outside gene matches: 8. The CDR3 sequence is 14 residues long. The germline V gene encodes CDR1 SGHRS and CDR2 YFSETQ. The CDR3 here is CASNLDSGSDTQYF. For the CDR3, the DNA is TGCGCCAGCAACCTCGATAGCGGGAGTGATACGCAGTATTTT. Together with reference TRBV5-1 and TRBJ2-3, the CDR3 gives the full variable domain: KAGVTQTPRYLIKTRGQQVTLSCSPISGHRSVSWYQQTPGQGLQFLFEYFSETQRNKGNFPGRFSGRQFSNSRSEMNVSTLELGDSALYLCASNLDSGSDTQYFGPGTRLTVL.

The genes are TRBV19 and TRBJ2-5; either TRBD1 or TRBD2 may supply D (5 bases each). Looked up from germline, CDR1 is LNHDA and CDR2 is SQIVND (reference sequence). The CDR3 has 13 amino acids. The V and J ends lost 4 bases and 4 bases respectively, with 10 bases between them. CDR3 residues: CASSNQGRETQYF. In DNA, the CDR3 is TGTGCCAGTAGTAATCAGGGACGAGAGACCCAGTACTTC.

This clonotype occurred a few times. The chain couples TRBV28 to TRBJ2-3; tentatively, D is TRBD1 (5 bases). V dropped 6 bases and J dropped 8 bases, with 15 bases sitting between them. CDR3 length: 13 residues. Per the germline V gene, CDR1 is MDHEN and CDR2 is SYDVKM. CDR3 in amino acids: CASRGTGWGTQYF. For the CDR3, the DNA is TGTGCCAGCAGGGGAACAGGTTGGGGTACGCAGTATTTT.

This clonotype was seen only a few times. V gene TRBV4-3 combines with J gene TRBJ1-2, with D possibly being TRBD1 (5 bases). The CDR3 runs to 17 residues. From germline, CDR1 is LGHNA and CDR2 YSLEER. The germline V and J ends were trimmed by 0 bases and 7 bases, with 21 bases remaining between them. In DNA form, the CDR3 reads TGCGCCAGCAGCCAAGATAAGAGCCGGGACGGGAGGGTTGGCTACACCTTC. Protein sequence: CASSQDKSRDGRVGYTF.

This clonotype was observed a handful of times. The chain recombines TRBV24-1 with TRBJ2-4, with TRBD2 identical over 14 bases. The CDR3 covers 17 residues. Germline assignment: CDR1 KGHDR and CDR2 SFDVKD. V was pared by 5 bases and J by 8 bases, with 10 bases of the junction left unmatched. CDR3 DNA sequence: TGTGCCACCAGTGCTAAAGGGACTAGCGGGAGAAATCACATTCAGTACTTC. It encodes CATSAKGTSGRNHIQYF.

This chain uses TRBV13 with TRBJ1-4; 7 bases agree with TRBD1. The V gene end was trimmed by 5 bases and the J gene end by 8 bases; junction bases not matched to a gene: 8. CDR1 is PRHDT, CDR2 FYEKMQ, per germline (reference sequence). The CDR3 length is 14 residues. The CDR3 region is CASSLTGKEEKLFF. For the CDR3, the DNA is TGTGCCAGCAGCCTGACAGGGAAAGAAGAAAAACTGTTTTTT.

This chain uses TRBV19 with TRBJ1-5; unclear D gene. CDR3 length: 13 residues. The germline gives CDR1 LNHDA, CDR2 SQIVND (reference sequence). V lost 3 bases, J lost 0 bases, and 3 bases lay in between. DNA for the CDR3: TGTGCCAGTAGTATGCCTAGCAATCAGCCCCAGCATTTT. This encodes CASSMPSNQPQHF.

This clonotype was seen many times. The CDR3: CASRRQGNTGELFF. In nucleotides, the CDR3 is TGTGCCAGCAGAAGACAGGGGAACACCGGGGAGCTGTTTTTT. This chain links TRBV6-1 with TRBJ2-2; TRBD1 aligns across 7 bases. In germline, CDR1 is MNHNS, CDR2 SASEGT. V was pared by 6 bases and J by 1 base, with 2 bases of the junction left unmatched. The CDR3 has 14 amino acids.

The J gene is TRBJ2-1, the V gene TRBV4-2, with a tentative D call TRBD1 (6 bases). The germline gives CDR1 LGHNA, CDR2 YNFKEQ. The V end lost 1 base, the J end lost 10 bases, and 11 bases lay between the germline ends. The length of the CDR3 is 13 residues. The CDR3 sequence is CASSQVERGEQFF. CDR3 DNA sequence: TGTGCCAGCAGCCAAGTCGAAAGGGGGGAGCAGTTCTTC.

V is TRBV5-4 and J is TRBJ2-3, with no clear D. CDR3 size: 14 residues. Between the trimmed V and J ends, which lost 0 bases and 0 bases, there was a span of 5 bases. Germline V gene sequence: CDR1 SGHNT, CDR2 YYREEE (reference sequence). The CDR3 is CASSLGESTDTQYF. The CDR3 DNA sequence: TGTGCCAGCAGCTTGGGAGAGAGCACAGATACGCAGTATTTT. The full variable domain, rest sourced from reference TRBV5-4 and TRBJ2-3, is ETGVTQSPTHLIKTRGQQVTLRCSSQSGHNTVSWYQQALGQGPQFIFQYYREEENGRGNFPPRFSGLQFPNYSSELNVNALELDDSALYLCASSLGESTDTQYFGPGTRLTVL.

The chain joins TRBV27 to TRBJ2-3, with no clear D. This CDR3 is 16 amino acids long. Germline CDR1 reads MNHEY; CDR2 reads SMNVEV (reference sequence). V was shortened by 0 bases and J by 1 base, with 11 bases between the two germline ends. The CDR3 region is CASSLSTGFGTDTQYF. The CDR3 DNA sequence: TGTGCCAGCAGTTTATCGACTGGATTCGGCACAGATACGCAGTATTTT.

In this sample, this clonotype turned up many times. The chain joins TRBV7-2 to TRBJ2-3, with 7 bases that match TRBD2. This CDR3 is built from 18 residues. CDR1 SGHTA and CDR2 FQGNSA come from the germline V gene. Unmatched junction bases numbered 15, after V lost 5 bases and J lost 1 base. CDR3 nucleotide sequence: TGTGCCAGCAGCCCACATGGGAGCGGGGTTATCGGCACAGATACGCAGTATTTT. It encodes CASSPHGSGVIGTDTQYF.

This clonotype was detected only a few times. CDR3 in DNA: TGTGCCAGCAGCCGCGCCCCCTGGACTAACTATGAGCAGTTCTTC. It encodes CASSRAPWTNYEQFF. This chain links TRBV6-1 with TRBJ2-1; D is possibly TRBD2 (6 bases). Germline V lookup: CDR1 MNHNS, CDR2 SASEGT. The V end was cut by 6 bases, the J end by 8 bases, with 20 bases between. The CDR3 is 15 residues long.

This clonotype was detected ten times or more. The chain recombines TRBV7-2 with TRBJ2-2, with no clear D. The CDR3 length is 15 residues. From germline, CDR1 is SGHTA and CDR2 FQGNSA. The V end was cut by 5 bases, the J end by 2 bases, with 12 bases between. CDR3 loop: CASSPGGGNTGELFF. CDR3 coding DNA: TGTGCCAGCAGCCCGGGTGGCGGAAACACCGGGGAGCTGTTTTTT. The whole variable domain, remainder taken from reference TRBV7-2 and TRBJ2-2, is GAGVSQSPSNKVTEKGKDVELRCDPISGHTALYWYRQSLGQGLEFLIYFQGNSAPDKSGLPSDRFSAERTGGSVSTLTIQRTQQEDSAVYLCASSPGGGNTGELFFGEGSRLTVL.

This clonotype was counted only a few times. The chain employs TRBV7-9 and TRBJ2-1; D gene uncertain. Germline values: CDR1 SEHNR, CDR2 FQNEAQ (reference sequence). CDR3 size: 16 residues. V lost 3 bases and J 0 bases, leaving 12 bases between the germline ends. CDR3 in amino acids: CASSLGSASSYNEQFF. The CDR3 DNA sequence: TGTGCCAGCAGCTTGGGGTCGGCTAGCTCCTACAATGAGCAGTTCTTC.